The clone carrying this TCR beta chain has just a few counts. Antigen unknown. These data belong to a study of cytomegalovirus exposure and HLA in healthy donors. The study's findings and limits: Exclusion as indistinguishable affected some V segments, including TRBV6-2 and TRBV6-3. Most TCRs appeared rarely, but some public TCRs recurred in many donors. The listing of fewer than 200 TCR beta chains classed them as cytomegalovirus-associated. Later analysis showed most CMV-associated TCR beta chains appearing HLA-restricted.

It was with 60 Vbeta and 13 Jbeta primers that the PCR ran. TCRdb's table, derived via immunoSEQ multiplex PCR, lists solely in-frame clones and lacks some. The sample consists of some 35,000 clones, more than 60% of them appearing once. Between the trimmed V and J ends, which lost 0 bases and 1 base, there was a span of 9 bases. The germline gives CDR1 MGHRA, CDR2 YSYEKL. The CDR3 runs 15 residues. The sample taken for sequencing was PBMCs. The chain is built from TRBV4-1 and TRBJ1-1; D is uncertain. This TCR derives from a man aged 25-45 years in good health and CMV-seronegative. The CDR3 nucleotides read TGCGCCAGCAGCCAAGATAAGCTCTGGAACACTGAAGCTTTCTTT. It yields the protein CASSQDKLWNTEAFF.